The 26 T cell receptor beta chains below were found in one sample sequenced in a study of T cells in Graves' hyperthyroidism and ophthalmopathy. TCR beta CDR3 regions were amplified from RNA transcripts. HTBI primers drove first-round RT-PCR of the TCR CDR3. TCRdb ran MiXCR on the multiplex PCR reads and lists one entry per CDR3 protein. The profile shows some 510,000 distinct CDR3 sequences, less than 25% of them singletons. Sequenced input: blood. The receptors here all came from a man aged 18 to 29 with Graves' hyperthyroidism.

This clonotype occurred once. This chain connects TRBV24-1 to TRBJ1-5; D is ambiguous. The ends were cut back, 5 bases at V and 0 bases at J, with 10 bases in the middle. The germline V gene has CDR1 KGHDR and CDR2 SFDVKD. The CDR3 has 15 residues. The DNA for the CDR3 is TGTGCCACCAGTGGTACAACCTCTAGCAATCAGCCCCAGCATTTT. It codes for CATSGTTSSNQPQHF.

The chain links TRBV6-1 to TRBJ1-5, with D unresolved. Trimming shortened V by 6 bases and J by 4 bases, and 10 bases separated the two germline ends. The V gene's germline CDR1 is MNHNS and CDR2 SASEGT. This CDR3 contains 13 residues. The CDR3 DNA reads as TGTGCCAGCAGAGGACTGATGAATCAGCCCCAGCATTTT. It is translated as CASRGLMNQPQHF.

This clonotype was seen at least ten times. The chain combines TRBV7-8 with TRBJ2-5; 14 bases agree with TRBD2. The ends lost 5 bases at V and 2 bases at J; junction bases unmatched: 13. Germline V gene lookup returns CDR1 SGHVS and CDR2 FQNEAQ. The CDR3 has 19 amino acids. CDR3 loop: CASSHRLGTSGGYQETQYF. In nucleotides, the CDR3 is TGTGCCAGCAGCCACCGATTGGGGACTAGCGGGGGATATCAAGAGACCCAGTACTTC.

This clonotype has more than one count but fewer than ten. The genes are TRBV3-1 and TRBJ1-6, with D uncertain. The CDR3 runs 15 residues. Trimming took off 1 base at V and 5 bases at J, with 9 bases between the two ends. Germline values: CDR1 LGHDT, CDR2 YNNKEL (reference sequence). CDR3 in amino acids: CASSQGGKNNSPLHF. CDR3 DNA sequence: TGTGCCAGCAGCCAAGGTGGGAAGAATAATTCACCCCTCCACTTT.

This clonotype showed up many times. The chain couples TRBV6-5 to TRBJ1-2; no reliable D call. The CDR3 contains 14 residues. Trimming shortened V by 2 bases and J by 4 bases, and 11 bases separated the two germline ends. Germline loops: CDR1 MNHEY, CDR2 SVGAGI. The CDR3 protein is CASSYPEVSYGYTF. DNA for the CDR3: TGTGCCAGCAGTTACCCGGAGGTGAGCTATGGCTACACCTTC.

Many counts were recorded for this clonotype. This chain joins TRBV6-1 and TRBJ2-7; D is perhaps TRBD1 or TRBD2 (5 bases each). The length of the CDR3 is 11 residues. Trimming removed 8 bases at V and 9 bases at J, with 14 bases between. The germline CDR1 and CDR2 sequences are MNHNS and SASEGT. The CDR3, as DNA: TGTGCCAGCTTTCGGGGCGAAGTGCAGTACTTC. Translation: CASFRGEVQYF.

This clonotype was counted at least ten times. Since the CDR3 does not end with the conserved phenylalanine or tryptophan, this likely comes from a read error. The chain has TRBV20-1 and TRBJ1-3; 9 bases line up with TRBD1. The germline V gene encodes CDR1 DFQATT and CDR2 SNEGSKA (reference sequence). The CDR3 contains 12 residues. J lost 8 bases, V lost 5 bases, and 4 bases had no gene match. CDR3 amino acids: CSALDRGDTIYS. The CDR3 DNA reads TGCAGTGCTTTAGACAGGGGGGACACCATATATTCT.

The chain is built from TRBV9 and TRBJ2-5; D remains ambiguous. This CDR3 has 16 amino acids. V was cut by 3 bases and J by 5 bases, with 20 bases left in between. Germline CDR1 and CDR2: SGDLS and YYNGEE. CDR3 amino acids: CASSAYSGQTSETQYF. The DNA for the CDR3 is TGTGCCAGCAGCGCCTACTCGGGCCAAACCTCGGAGACCCAGTACTTC.

V and J are TRBV6-1 and TRBJ2-7; D is perhaps TRBD1 (6 bases). Trimming took 6 bases from V and 6 from J, leaving 15 bases between them. CDR3 length: 13 amino acids. CDR1 and CDR2 from the germline V gene are MNHNS and SASEGT. CDR3 sequence (DNA): TGTGCCAGCAGCATGGGACAACTGAGCGAGCAGTACTTC. This translates into CASSMGQLSEQYF.

This clonotype was seen more than once but under ten times. The chain uses TRBV9 and TRBJ2-3; possible D gene TRBD2, 5 bases. This CDR3 has 15 amino acids. Germline CDR1 is SGDLS and CDR2 is YYNGEE. V was pared by 1 base and J by 0 bases, with 9 bases between. In nucleotides, the CDR3 is TGTGCCAGCAGCGTAAGCGGTGCTAGCACAGATACGCAGTATTTT. It is translated as CASSVSGASTDTQYF.

The gene calls are TRBV28 and TRBJ1-6; D unclear. CDR3 size: 18 residues. The germline gives CDR1 MDHEN, CDR2 SYDVKM. V lost 5 bases, J lost 0 bases, and 17 bases lay in between. This chain's CDR3 is CASSPNHLFVSYNSPLHF. CDR3 nucleotide sequence: TGTGCCAGCAGTCCCAACCACCTGTTTGTCTCCTATAATTCACCCCTCCACTTT. Full variable domain (rest looked up from reference TRBV28 and TRBJ1-6): DVKVTQSSRYLVKRTGEKVFLECVQDMDHENMFWYRQDPGLGLRLIYFSYDVKMKEKGDIPEGYSVSREKKERFSLILESASTNQTSMYLCASSPNHLFVSYNSPLHFGNGTRLTVT.

At least ten counts were recorded for this clonotype. V is TRBV18 and J is TRBJ2-2; weak D call: TRBD1 (5 bases). Germline-derived CDR1 and CDR2 are KGHSH and LQKENI. Trimming left V 2 bases short and J 3 bases short, with 10 bases between. CDR3 length: 15 amino acids. The DNA for the CDR3 is TGTGCCAGCTCACCAAGGACACAACACACCGGGGAGCTGTTTTTT. It specifies CASSPRTQHTGELFF.

In this sample, this clonotype turned up many times. V is TRBV30 and J is TRBJ2-2, with 9 bases fitting TRBD1. The CDR3 extends over 15 amino acids. The trim removed 2 bases at V and 3 bases at J, leaving 4 bases unmatched. Germline loops: CDR1 GTSNPN, CDR2 SVGIG (reference sequence). The CDR3 coding sequence is TGTGCCTGGAGTCCCGGGGACAGGGACACCGGGGAGCTGTTTTTT. It encodes CAWSPGDRDTGELFF.

Here the CDR3 DNA reads TGCGCCAGCAGTTCCCGACACACCGAATTAGCCAAAAACATTCAGTACTTC. Encoded protein: CASSSRHTELAKNIQYF. The V call is TRBV10-2, the J call TRBJ2-4; the D is unclear. Trimming cost V 5 bases and J 0 bases, with 17 bases left between them. The CDR3 runs 17 residues. Germline values: CDR1 WSHSY, CDR2 SAAADI.

This clonotype was seen ten or more times. This chain joins TRBV28 and TRBJ2-5, with D possibly being TRBD2 (5 bases). The V and J ends lost 7 bases and 1 base respectively, with 7 bases between them. This CDR3 region has 12 residues. CDR1 is MDHEN and CDR2 is SYDVKM in the germline V gene. CDR3 coding DNA: TGTGCCAGCACAACTAGCCAAGAGACCCAGTACTTC. Translation: CASTTSQETQYF.

J is TRBJ2-2 and V is TRBV6-1; 8 bases line up with TRBD1. This CDR3 comprises 16 residues. CDR1 and CDR2 from the germline V gene are MNHNS and SASEGT. The V and J ends lost 6 bases and 3 bases, in that order; junction bases with no gene match: 9. CDR3 sequence: CASRAYRGWDTGELFF. The CDR3 nucleotides read TGTGCCAGCAGGGCTTACAGGGGGTGGGACACCGGGGAGCTGTTTTTT.

The sample holds many counts of this clonotype. This chain joins TRBV2 and TRBJ1-2; D remains unclear. V shed 7 bases and J shed 4 bases, with 10 bases lying between them. CDR1 and CDR2 from the germline V gene are SNHLY and FYNNEI. This CDR3 contains 12 residues. CDR3 protein: CASTVGGYGYTF. CDR3 nucleotide sequence: TGTGCCAGCACCGTAGGAGGCTATGGCTACACCTTC.

This clonotype was recorded many times. The genes are TRBV28 and TRBJ1-1, with D perhaps matching TRBD1 (5 bases). The CDR3 runs 16 residues. Germline assignment: CDR1 MDHEN and CDR2 SYDVKM. Trimming removed 3 bases at V and 0 bases at J, with 14 bases between. The DNA for the CDR3 is TGTGCCAGCAGTTTTCAACAGGAAACTCTGAACACTGAAGCTTTCTTT. This sequence encodes CASSFQQETLNTEAFF. Using reference TRBV28 and TRBJ1-1 for the parts outside the CDR3, the full variable domain is DVKVTQSSRYLVKRTGEKVFLECVQDMDHENMFWYRQDPGLGLRLIYFSYDVKMKEKGDIPEGYSVSREKKERFSLILESASTNQTSMYLCASSFQQETLNTEAFFGQGTRLTVV.

In DNA form, the CDR3 reads TGTGCCAGTACTGACGGGACAGAAATGAACACTGAAGCTTTCTTT. This codes for CASTDGTEMNTEAFF. This sequence joins TRBV19 and TRBJ1-1; 7 bases are a match to TRBD1. J was trimmed by 0 bases and V by 7 bases; bases with no gene match: 8. Looked up from germline, CDR1 is LNHDA and CDR2 is SQIVND (reference sequence). CDR3 length: 15 amino acids.

This chain uses TRBV6-2 or TRBV6-3 with TRBJ1-1, with TRBD1 as a possible D gene (6 bases). The germline V and J ends were trimmed by 7 bases and 1 base, with 13 bases remaining between them. This CDR3 is built from 14 residues. CDR1 is MNHEY and CDR2 is SVGEGT in the germline V gene. CDR3 nucleotide sequence: TGTGCCAGCAACCAGGGGCTTGCGAACACTGAAGCTTTCTTT. This codes for CASNQGLANTEAFF.

This clonotype has at least ten counts. The genes are TRBV6-2 or TRBV6-3 and TRBJ2-2, with 9 bases matching TRBD1. Germline values: CDR1 MNHEY, CDR2 SVGEGT. CDR3 size: 17 residues. The V gene end was trimmed by 0 bases and the J gene end by 5 bases; junction bases not matched to a gene: 7. The CDR3 region is CASSYSLPGQGTGELFF. The DNA of the CDR3 is TGTGCCAGCAGTTACTCGTTACCGGGACAGGGAACCGGGGAGCTGTTTTTT.

Ten or more counts support this clonotype. The rearrangement joins TRBV6-1 to TRBJ1-3, with D uncertain. This CDR3 has 14 amino acids. Germline CDR1 and CDR2: MNHNS and SASEGT. V was cut by 5 bases and J by 4 bases, with 12 bases left in between. The CDR3 is CASSPWSAGNTIYF. The CDR3 DNA reads TGTGCCAGCAGTCCGTGGAGTGCGGGAAACACCATATATTTT.

The rearrangement uses TRBV3-1 and TRBJ2-7; D remains unclear. CDR3 length equals 15 residues. Germline V gives CDR1 LGHDT, CDR2 YNNKEL (reference sequence). Trimming pared 1 base from V and 0 bases from J, leaving 10 bases between. The CDR3 DNA is TGTGCCAGCAGCCAAGTACGGAACAGCTCCTACGAGCAGTACTTC. It is translated as CASSQVRNSSYEQYF.

This clonotype appeared many times. J is TRBJ1-5 and V is TRBV28; 7 nucleotides agree with TRBD1. CDR1 and CDR2 from the germline V gene are MDHEN and SYDVKM. The CDR3 is made up of 14 amino acids. Losses at the gene ends were 7 bases for V and 0 bases for J; bases not matched to a gene: 3. The CDR3 region is CASTGTDSNQPQHF. For the CDR3, the DNA is TGTGCCAGCACCGGGACAGATAGCAATCAGCCCCAGCATTTT.

J is TRBJ2-7 and V is TRBV12-3 or TRBV12-4; D ambiguous. The ends were cut back, 5 bases at V and 4 bases at J, with 15 bases in the middle. The CDR3 is made up of 14 amino acids. The CDR3, as DNA: TGTGCCAGCAGTCCAAACCCCGTAGGGTACGAGCAGTACTTC. Amino acids: CASSPNPVGYEQYF.

This clonotype was seen ten or more times. The chain joins TRBV10-3 to TRBJ2-6; D call uncertain. V gave up 6 bases and J gave up 2 bases, with 11 bases separating them. CDR3 size: 15 residues. Germline V lookup: CDR1 ENHRY, CDR2 SYGVKD. In DNA form, the CDR3 reads TGTGCCATCAGCCTTTCGACAACTGGGGCCAACGTCCTGACTTTC. As protein: CAISLSTTGANVLTF.